This T cell receptor (beta chain) was retrieved from a study of CXCR3-negative and CXCR3-positive naive CD8 T cells. Germline loops: CDR1 DFQATT, CDR2 SNEGSKA (reference sequence). The CDR3 loop spans 16 amino acids. The study made its TRB cDNA libraries by 5' RACE, adding UMI labels. TCRdb re-called the 5' RACE reads and shows each CDR3 protein once, DNA omitted. The listing records 150,000 or so distinct CDR3 sequences. The source material was naive CXCR3- CD8+ T cells from blood. Sample subset: CD45RO-CCR7+CD27+CD95- naive CD8+ T cells lacking CXCR3 (TNR3-). This receptor was identified in a human donor in good health. Some clones in this sample may be carry-over from other donors' samples. This chain connects TRBV20-1 to TRBJ2-3; without DNA, the TCRdb call of TRBD1 cannot be checked. CDR3 residues: CSADPGQVILTDTQYF.